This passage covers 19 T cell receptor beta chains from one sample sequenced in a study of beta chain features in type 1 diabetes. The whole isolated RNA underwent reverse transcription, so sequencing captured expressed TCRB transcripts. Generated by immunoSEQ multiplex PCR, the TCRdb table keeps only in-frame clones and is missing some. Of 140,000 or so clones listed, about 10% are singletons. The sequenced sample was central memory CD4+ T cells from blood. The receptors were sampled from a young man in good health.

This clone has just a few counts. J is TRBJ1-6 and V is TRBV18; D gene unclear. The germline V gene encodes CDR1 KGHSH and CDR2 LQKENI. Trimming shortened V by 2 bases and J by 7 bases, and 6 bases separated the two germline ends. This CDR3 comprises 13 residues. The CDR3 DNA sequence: TGTGCCAGCTCACCATCCGAGAATTCACCCCTCCACTTT. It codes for CASSPSENSPLHF. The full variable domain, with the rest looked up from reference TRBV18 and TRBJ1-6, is NAGVMQNPRHLVRRRGQEARLRCSPMKGHSHVYWYRQLPEEGLKFMVYLQKENIIDESGMPKERFSAEFPKEGPSILRIQQVVRGDSAAYFCASSPSENSPLHFGNGTRLTVT.

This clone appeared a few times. The CDR3 region has the DNA TGTGCCAGCAGCGTAGTTGGCCAGGGACAAGAGACCCAGTACTTC. Its translation is CASSVVGQGQETQYF. This sequence joins TRBV9 and TRBJ2-5; maybe TRBD1 (5 bases). V dropped 0 bases and J dropped 2 bases, with 11 bases sitting between them. There are 15 residues in the CDR3. Germline values: CDR1 SGDLS, CDR2 YYNGEE.

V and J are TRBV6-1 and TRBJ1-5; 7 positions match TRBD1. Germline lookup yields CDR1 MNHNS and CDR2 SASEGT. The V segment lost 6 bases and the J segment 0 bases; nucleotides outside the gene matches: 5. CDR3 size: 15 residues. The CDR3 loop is CASRVDRPSNQPQHF. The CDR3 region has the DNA TGTGCCAGCAGGGTGGACAGGCCTAGCAATCAGCCCCAGCATTTT.

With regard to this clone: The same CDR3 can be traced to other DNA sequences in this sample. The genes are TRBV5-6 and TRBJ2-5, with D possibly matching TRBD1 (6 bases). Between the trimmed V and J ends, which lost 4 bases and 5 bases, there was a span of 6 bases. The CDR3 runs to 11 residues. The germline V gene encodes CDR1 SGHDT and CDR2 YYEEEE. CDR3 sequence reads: CASSRGETQYF. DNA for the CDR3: TGTGCCAGCAGCAGGGGGGAGACCCAGTACTTC. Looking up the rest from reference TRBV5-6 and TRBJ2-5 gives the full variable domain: DAGVTQSPTHLIKTRGQQVTLRCSPKSGHDTVSWYQQALGQGPQFIFQYYEEEERQRGNFPDRFSGHQFPNYSSELNVNALLLGDSALYLCASSRGETQYFGPGTRLLVL.

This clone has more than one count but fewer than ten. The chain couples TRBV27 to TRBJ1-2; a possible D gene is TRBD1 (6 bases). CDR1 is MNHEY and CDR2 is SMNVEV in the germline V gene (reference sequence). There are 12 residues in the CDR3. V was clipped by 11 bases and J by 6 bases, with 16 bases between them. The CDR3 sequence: CASGGAGNGYTF. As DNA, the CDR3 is TGTGCCTCGGGGGGGGCAGGAAATGGCTACACCTTC.

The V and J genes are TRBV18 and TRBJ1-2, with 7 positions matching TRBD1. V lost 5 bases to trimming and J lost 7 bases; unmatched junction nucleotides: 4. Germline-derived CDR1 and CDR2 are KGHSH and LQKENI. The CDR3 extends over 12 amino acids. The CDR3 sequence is CASSSDRAGYTF. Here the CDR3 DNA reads TGTGCCAGCTCATCAGACAGGGCTGGCTACACCTTC.

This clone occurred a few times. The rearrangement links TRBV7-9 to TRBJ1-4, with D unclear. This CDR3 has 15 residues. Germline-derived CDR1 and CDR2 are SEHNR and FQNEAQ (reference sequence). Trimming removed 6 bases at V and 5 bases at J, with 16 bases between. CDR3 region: CASSHSISGNEKLFF. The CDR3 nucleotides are TGTGCCAGCAGTCACAGTATCTCGGGGAATGAAAAACTGTTTTTT.

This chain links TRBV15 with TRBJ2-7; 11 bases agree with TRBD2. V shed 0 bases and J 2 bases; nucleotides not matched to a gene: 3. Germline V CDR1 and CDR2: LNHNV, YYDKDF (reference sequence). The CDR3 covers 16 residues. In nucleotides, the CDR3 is TGTGCCACCAGCAGAGATAGCGGGGGGGACACCTACGAGCAGTACTTC. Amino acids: CATSRDSGGDTYEQYF.

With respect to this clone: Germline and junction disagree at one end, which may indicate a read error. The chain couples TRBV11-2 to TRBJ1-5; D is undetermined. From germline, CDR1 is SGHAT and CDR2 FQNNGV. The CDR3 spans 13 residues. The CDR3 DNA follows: TGTGCCAGCAGCTTAAGTAGCGATCAGCCCCAGCATTTT. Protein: CASSLSSDQPQHF.

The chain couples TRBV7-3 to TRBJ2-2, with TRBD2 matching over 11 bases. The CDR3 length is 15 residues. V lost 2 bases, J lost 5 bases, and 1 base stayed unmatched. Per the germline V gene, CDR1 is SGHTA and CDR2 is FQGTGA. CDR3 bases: TGTGCCAGCAGCTTACGACTAGCGGGGACCGGGGAGCTGTTTTTT. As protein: CASSLRLAGTGELFF.

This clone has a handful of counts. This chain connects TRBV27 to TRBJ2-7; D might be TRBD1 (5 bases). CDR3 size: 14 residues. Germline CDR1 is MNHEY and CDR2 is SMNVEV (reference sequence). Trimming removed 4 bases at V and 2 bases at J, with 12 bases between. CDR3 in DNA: TGTGCCAGCAGTTCCTTGACAGAGACCTACGAGCAGTACTTC. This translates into CASSSLTETYEQYF.

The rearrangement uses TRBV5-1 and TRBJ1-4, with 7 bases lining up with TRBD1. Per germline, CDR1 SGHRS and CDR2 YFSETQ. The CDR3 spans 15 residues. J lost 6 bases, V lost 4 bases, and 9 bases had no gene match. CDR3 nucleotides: TGCGCCAGCAGCGGAGGACAGGCTATGGATGAAAAACTGTTTTTT. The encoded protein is CASSGGQAMDEKLFF.

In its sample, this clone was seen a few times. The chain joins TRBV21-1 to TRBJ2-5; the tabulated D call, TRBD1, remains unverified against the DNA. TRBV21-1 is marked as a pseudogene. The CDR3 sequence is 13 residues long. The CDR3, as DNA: TGTGCCAGCTACACAGGGGTGAGGGAGACCCAGTACTTC. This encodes CASYTGVRETQYF.

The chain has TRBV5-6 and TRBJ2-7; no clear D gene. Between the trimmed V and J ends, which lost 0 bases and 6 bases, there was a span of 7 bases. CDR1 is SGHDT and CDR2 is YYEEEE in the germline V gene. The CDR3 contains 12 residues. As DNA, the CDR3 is TGTGCCAGCAGCTTGGCAGGTGGCGAGCAGTACTTC. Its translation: CASSLAGGEQYF.

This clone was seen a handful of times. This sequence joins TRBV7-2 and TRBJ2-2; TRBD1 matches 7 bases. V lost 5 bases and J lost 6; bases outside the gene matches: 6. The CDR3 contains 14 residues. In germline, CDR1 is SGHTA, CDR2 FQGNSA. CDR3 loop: CASSTPTGPGELFF. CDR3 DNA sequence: TGTGCCAGCAGCACCCCGACAGGGCCCGGGGAGCTGTTTTTT.

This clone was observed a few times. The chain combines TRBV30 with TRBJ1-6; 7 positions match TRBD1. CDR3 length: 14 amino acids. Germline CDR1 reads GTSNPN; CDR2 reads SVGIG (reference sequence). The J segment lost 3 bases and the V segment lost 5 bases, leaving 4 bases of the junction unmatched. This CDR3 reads CAWQGVNYNSPLHF. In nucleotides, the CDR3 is TGTGCCTGGCAGGGGGTAAACTATAATTCACCCCTCCACTTT. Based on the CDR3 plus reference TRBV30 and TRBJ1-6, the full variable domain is SQTIHQWPATLVQPVGSPLSLECTVEGTSNPNLYWYRQAAGRGLQLLFYSVGIGQISSEVPQNLSASRPQDRQFILSSKKLLLSDSGFYLCAWQGVNYNSPLHFGNGTRLTVT.

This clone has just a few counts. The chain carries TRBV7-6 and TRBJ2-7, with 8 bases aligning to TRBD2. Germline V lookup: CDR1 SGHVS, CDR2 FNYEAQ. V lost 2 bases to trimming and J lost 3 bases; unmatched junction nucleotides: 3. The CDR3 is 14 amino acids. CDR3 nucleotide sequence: TGTGCCAGCAGCTTATCGGGGGGGCTCTACGAGCAGTACTTC. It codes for CASSLSGGLYEQYF.

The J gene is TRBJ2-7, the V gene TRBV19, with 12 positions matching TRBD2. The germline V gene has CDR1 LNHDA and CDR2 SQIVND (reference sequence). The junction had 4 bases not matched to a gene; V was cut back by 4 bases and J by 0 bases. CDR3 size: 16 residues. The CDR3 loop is CASSNGLAGTSYEQYF. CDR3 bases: TGTGCCAGTAGTAACGGACTAGCGGGGACCTCCTACGAGCAGTACTTC. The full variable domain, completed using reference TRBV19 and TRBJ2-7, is DGGITQSPKYLFRKEGQNVTLSCEQNLNHDAMYWYRQDPGQGLRLIYYSQIVNDFQKGDIAEGYSVSREKKESFPLTVTSAQKNPTAFYLCASSNGLAGTSYEQYFGPGTRLTVT.

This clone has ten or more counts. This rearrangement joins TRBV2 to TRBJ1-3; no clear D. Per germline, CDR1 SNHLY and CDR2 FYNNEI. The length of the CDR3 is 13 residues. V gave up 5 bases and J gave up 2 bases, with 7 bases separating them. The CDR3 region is CASSRATGNTIYF. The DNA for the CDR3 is TGTGCCAGCAGTAGAGCTACTGGAAACACCATATATTTT.